Listed here is a single T cell receptor (beta chain). Its antigen is undetermined. PCR primers comprised 60 Vbeta and 13 Jbeta primers. Repertoires were generated with immunoSEQ multiplex PCR, while TCRdb's copy carries only in-frame clones and drops some. The sample records roughly 63,000 clones, 75% being singletons. These data come from a study of cytomegalovirus exposure and HLA in healthy donors. Study results and limitations: It emerged from a later analysis that several of the most significant clusters appeared to be linked to common viral pathogens. Earlier analysis looked at TCR beta V segments, and most were productive about 87% or about 30% of the time.

This CDR3 is 13 amino acids long. Germline V gene sequence: CDR1 MNHNS, CDR2 SASEGT. The ends were cut back, 6 bases at V and 3 bases at J, with 12 bases in the middle. Specimen: PBMCs. The J gene is TRBJ2-7, the V gene TRBV6-1, with a weak D call TRBD1 (6 bases). The receptor's source is a woman between 40 and 50 years old in good health and CMV-seropositive. The CDR3 is CASRRGSNYEQYF. For the CDR3, the DNA is TGTGCCAGCAGGAGGGGGAGCAACTACGAGCAGTACTTC.